Listed below are T cell receptor beta chains from one sample, sequenced in a study of blood T cell repertoires in COVID-19. The method was immunoSEQ multiplex PCR; TCRdb's version includes in-frame clones alone and lacks a portion of them. The sample carries approximately 210,000 clones, roughly nine tenths recorded once. Sequenced sample: PBMCs or T cells enriched from blood (not recorded which). These receptors were obtained from a woman between 18 and 29 years old who had recovered from COVID-19. CDR3s include the opening cysteine and the closing phenylalanine or tryptophan. The order of the fields is clone size, V gene, J gene, D gene, CDR3 DNA, CDR3 protein. A D gene is named only where the DNA matches it firmly. Not all rows give a size; the values are once, few, many and, for expanded clones, a class.

abundance: NA
v_gene: TRBV3-1/TRBV3-2
j_gene: TRBJ2-7
d_gene: NA
CDR3nt: TGTGCCAGCAGCCCCGGACACAACTACTACGAGCAGTACTTC
CDR3aa: CASSPGHNYYEQYF

abundance: NA
v_gene: TRBV27
j_gene: TRBJ1-5
d_gene: NA
CDR3nt: TGTGCCAGCAGTTTACAGGGGCGGCAGCCCCAGCATTTT
CDR3aa: CASSLQGRQPQHF

abundance: once
v_gene: TRBV6-1
j_gene: TRBJ1-1
d_gene: NA
CDR3nt: TGTGCCAGCAGTGAAGACAGTTTGAACACTGAAGCTTTCTTT
CDR3aa: CASSEDSLNTEAFF

abundance: few
v_gene: TRBV2
j_gene: TRBJ2-3
d_gene: NA
CDR3nt: TGTGCCAGCAGTGAAGGGGGCCTCACAGATACGCAGTATTTT
CDR3aa: CASSEGGLTDTQYF

abundance: NA
v_gene: TRBV19
j_gene: TRBJ1-4
d_gene: NA
CDR3nt: TGTGCCAGTAGCCCCGGTCAGGCCTTTAATGAAAAACTGTTTTTT
CDR3aa: CASSPGQAFNEKLFF

abundance: once
v_gene: TRBV7-9
j_gene: TRBJ1-3
d_gene: TRBD1
CDR3nt: TGTGCCAGCAGCCGACAGGGAGCTGCTGGAAACACCATATATTTT
CDR3aa: CASSRQGAAGNTIYF

abundance: NA
v_gene: TRBV6-1
j_gene: TRBJ1-4
d_gene: TRBD1
CDR3nt: TGTGCCAGCAGTGCCGGGACAGGGGACGGGGCTAATGAAAAACTGTTTTTT
CDR3aa: CASSAGTGDGANEKLFF

abundance: NA
v_gene: TRBV19
j_gene: TRBJ2-1
d_gene: TRBD2
CDR3nt: TGTGCCAGTAGTATCGGGACTAGCGGGGGGGCCATAAGAGTACAGTTCTTC
CDR3aa: CASSIGTSGGAIRVQFF

abundance: NA
v_gene: TRBV10-3
j_gene: TRBJ1-1
d_gene: TRBD1
CDR3nt: TGTGCCATCGGGACAGATAACACTGAAGCTTTCTTT
CDR3aa: CAIGTDNTEAFF

abundance: NA
v_gene: TRBV9
j_gene: TRBJ2-1
d_gene: TRBD2
CDR3nt: TGTGCCAGCAGCGTAGCGACTAGCGGGGTCTGGGATGAGCAGTTCTTC
CDR3aa: CASSVATSGVWDEQFF

abundance: NA
v_gene: TRBV5-6
j_gene: TRBJ1-3
d_gene: NA
CDR3nt: TGTGCCAGCAGCTTCGGGGTCCGGGGATCGTCTGGAAACACCATATATTTT
CDR3aa: CASSFGVRGSSGNTIYF

abundance: once
v_gene: TRBV2
j_gene: TRBJ1-2
d_gene: TRBD1
CDR3nt: TGTGCCAGGACAGGGGGCGTCTATGGCTACACCTTC
CDR3aa: CARTGGVYGYTF

abundance: NA
v_gene: TRBV6-5
j_gene: TRBJ1-2
d_gene: NA
CDR3nt: TGTGCCAGCAATTCCAGGGGTGGCATTGGTGGCTACACCTTC
CDR3aa: CASNSRGGIGGYTF

abundance: once
v_gene: TRBV5-1
j_gene: TRBJ2-3
d_gene: TRBD2
CDR3nt: TGCGCCAGCAGCTTGGTGTCGGGGGGGTGGACAGATACGCAGTATTTT
CDR3aa: CASSLVSGGWTDTQYF

abundance: NA
v_gene: TRBV18
j_gene: TRBJ1-3
d_gene: NA
CDR3nt: TGTGCCAGCTCACTGTACGGAGGGGAGATCTATCCTCCCGGAAACACCATATATTTT
CDR3aa: CASSLYGGEIYPPGNTIYF

abundance: NA
v_gene: TRBV7-9
j_gene: TRBJ2-3
d_gene: TRBD2
CDR3nt: TGTGCCAGCAGCTTCCCGGGGCGCGGGGGGGGCCGGACAGATACGCAGTATTTT
CDR3aa: CASSFPGRGGGRTDTQYF

abundance: NA
v_gene: TRBV7-9
j_gene: TRBJ1-6
d_gene: TRBD1
CDR3nt: TGTGCCAGCAGCTTCGTAGTCGGGACAGGGGGGAATTCACCCCTCCACTTT
CDR3aa: CASSFVVGTGGNSPLHF

abundance: NA
v_gene: TRBV7-9
j_gene: TRBJ1-1
d_gene: NA
CDR3nt: TGTGCCAGCAGTTCGCGGGTTCCAGCTGAAGCTTTCTTT
CDR3aa: CASSSRVPAEAFF

abundance: NA
v_gene: TRBV29-1
j_gene: TRBJ2-6
d_gene: NA
CDR3nt: TGCAGCGTCCAGGGGAATGGGGCCAACGTCCTGACTTTC
CDR3aa: CSVQGNGANVLTF

abundance: NA
v_gene: TRBV29-1
j_gene: TRBJ2-7
d_gene: TRBD1
CDR3nt: TGCAGCGTTGGGGACAGGGAAAGCTCCTACGAGCAGTACTTC
CDR3aa: CSVGDRESSYEQYF

abundance: NA
v_gene: TRBV7-3
j_gene: TRBJ2-2
d_gene: TRBD1
CDR3nt: TGTGCCAGCAGCTTATCACAGGGGTCCTCTCGCGGGGAGCTGTTTTTT
CDR3aa: CASSLSQGSSRGELFF

abundance: NA
v_gene: TRBV4-1
j_gene: TRBJ2-5
d_gene: NA
CDR3nt: TGCGCCAGCAGCCAAGATCCGAGGGTACTGGAGACCCAGTACTTC
CDR3aa: CASSQDPRVLETQYF

abundance: NA
v_gene: TRBV30
j_gene: TRBJ2-1
d_gene: TRBD2
CDR3nt: TGTGCCTGGAGTGTGGGACTAGCGGAGTACAATGAGCAGTTCTTC
CDR3aa: CAWSVGLAEYNEQFF

abundance: NA
v_gene: TRBV5-5
j_gene: TRBJ1-4
d_gene: NA
CDR3nt: TGTGCCAGCAGCTTGTGGGACATTAATGAAAAACTGTTTTTT
CDR3aa: CASSLWDINEKLFF

abundance: NA
v_gene: TRBV9
j_gene: TRBJ2-7
d_gene: TRBD2
CDR3nt: TGTGCCAGCAGCCTCCGGGACTACCGTTATGAGCAGTACTTC
CDR3aa: CASSLRDYRYEQYF

abundance: NA
v_gene: TRBV4-1
j_gene: TRBJ1-2
d_gene: NA
CDR3nt: TGCGCCAGCAGCCAAGAAGTAAACTACGGCTACACCTTC
CDR3aa: CASSQEVNYGYTF

abundance: few
v_gene: TRBV6-5
j_gene: TRBJ1-1
d_gene: NA
CDR3nt: TGTGCCAGCAGTTACGGACAGATGAACACTGAAGCTTTCTTT
CDR3aa: CASSYGQMNTEAFF

abundance: NA
v_gene: TRBV7-2
j_gene: TRBJ1-5
d_gene: NA
CDR3nt: TGTGCCAGCAGCTCCCGACAGTACAATCAGCCCCAGCATTTT
CDR3aa: CASSSRQYNQPQHF

abundance: NA
v_gene: TRBV12-3/TRBV12-4
j_gene: TRBJ1-1
d_gene: NA
CDR3nt: TGTGCCAGCACCCTCGGCCCTAGCACTGAAGCTTTCTTT
CDR3aa: CASTLGPSTEAFF

abundance: NA
v_gene: TRBV15
j_gene: TRBJ1-1
d_gene: TRBD1
CDR3nt: TGTGCCACCAGCAGAGATCTCCCGGGACAGGGGACTGAAGCTTTCTTT
CDR3aa: CATSRDLPGQGTEAFF

abundance: NA
v_gene: TRBV12-3/TRBV12-4
j_gene: TRBJ2-7
d_gene: TRBD1
CDR3nt: TGTGCCAGCAGTTTGGGGACAGGCGAGCAGTACTTC
CDR3aa: CASSLGTGEQYF

abundance: NA
v_gene: TRBV19
j_gene: TRBJ2-3
d_gene: TRBD1
CDR3nt: TGTGCCAGTAGTACCCTACAGGGGGAAGGCACAGATACGCAGTATTTT
CDR3aa: CASSTLQGEGTDTQYF

abundance: once
v_gene: TRBV7-6
j_gene: TRBJ2-1
d_gene: TRBD2
CDR3nt: TGTGCCAGCAGCGGGGGACTAGCGGCCGACAATGAGCAGTTCTTC
CDR3aa: CASSGGLAADNEQFF

abundance: NA
v_gene: TRBV6-2/TRBV6-3
j_gene: TRBJ2-5
d_gene: NA
CDR3nt: TGTGCCAGCAGTTACAGCGGCCTGGAGACCCAGTACTTC
CDR3aa: CASSYSGLETQYF

abundance: NA
v_gene: TRBV10-2
j_gene: TRBJ2-1
d_gene: NA
CDR3nt: TGCGCCAGTAACCCTGGAACAGGCTCCTACAATGAGCAGTTCTTC
CDR3aa: CASNPGTGSYNEQFF

abundance: NA
v_gene: TRBV5-1
j_gene: TRBJ2-7
d_gene: NA
CDR3nt: TGCGCCAGCAGCCGTCCCTCGGGGGACCAGTACGAGCAGTACTTC
CDR3aa: CASSRPSGDQYEQYF

abundance: NA
v_gene: TRBV19
j_gene: TRBJ1-1
d_gene: NA
CDR3nt: TGTGCCAGTAGTATTAGGGCAGGGAGGACTGAAGCTTTCTTT
CDR3aa: CASSIRAGRTEAFF

abundance: NA
v_gene: TRBV2
j_gene: TRBJ1-2
d_gene: TRBD1
CDR3nt: TGTGCCAGCAGTGAACGGGACAGGCCCCTCGATGGCTACACCTTC
CDR3aa: CASSERDRPLDGYTF

abundance: NA
v_gene: TRBV24-1
j_gene: TRBJ1-2
d_gene: NA
CDR3nt: TGTGCCACCAGTGACGGACAGCACTATGGCTACACCTTC
CDR3aa: CATSDGQHYGYTF

abundance: NA
v_gene: TRBV5-1
j_gene: TRBJ2-1
d_gene: TRBD2
CDR3nt: TGCGCCAGCAGCTTGGGGACTAGCATGAATGATGAGCAGTTCTTC
CDR3aa: CASSLGTSMNDEQFF

abundance: few
v_gene: TRBV10-2
j_gene: TRBJ1-2
d_gene: NA
CDR3nt: TGCGCCAGCAGAAGCGGTCAGTTCTATGGCTACACCTTC
CDR3aa: CASRSGQFYGYTF

abundance: NA
v_gene: TRBV6-4
j_gene: TRBJ2-3
d_gene: TRBD2
CDR3nt: TGTGCCAGCAGCCGGGCGACCGGGGGGGGCCTGGATACGCAGTATTTT
CDR3aa: CASSRATGGGLDTQYF

abundance: NA
v_gene: TRBV14
j_gene: TRBJ1-3
d_gene: NA
CDR3nt: TGTGCCAGCAGCCAATCAGGAAACACCATATATTTT
CDR3aa: CASSQSGNTIYF